Listed here are 17 T cell receptor beta chains from one sample, sequenced in a study of blood T cell repertoires in COVID-19. Generated by immunoSEQ multiplex PCR, the TCRdb table keeps only in-frame clones and is missing some. The sample records under 400,000 clones, 80% to 90% being singletons. The sample taken for sequencing was PBMCs or T cells enriched from blood (not recorded which). These receptors all come from a woman in her thirties or forties with acute COVID-19.

The rearrangement joins TRBV9 to TRBJ1-1; D gene uncertain. Per the germline V gene, CDR1 is SGDLS and CDR2 is YYNGEE. V lost 0 bases and J 5 bases, leaving 8 bases between the germline ends. This CDR3 is built from 13 residues. The CDR3 region is CASSVAPRTEAFF. CDR3 in DNA: TGTGCCAGCAGCGTAGCTCCACGGACTGAAGCTTTCTTT.

The J gene is TRBJ1-4, the V gene TRBV6-5; no definite D call. Trimming pared 4 bases from V and 4 bases from J, leaving 10 bases between. Germline-derived CDR1 and CDR2 are MNHEY and SVGAGI. CDR3 length equals 14 residues. CDR3 protein: CASSSGVLNEKLFF. CDR3 nucleotides: TGTGCCAGCAGTTCAGGCGTACTTAATGAAAAACTGTTTTTT.

The rearrangement links TRBV5-1 to TRBJ1-5; D remains ambiguous. V was shortened by 0 bases and J by 6 bases, with 7 bases between the two germline ends. The V gene's germline CDR1 is SGHRS and CDR2 YFSETQ. The CDR3 consists of 13 residues. CDR3 region: CASSLDYSQPQHF. The CDR3 region has the DNA TGCGCCAGCAGCTTGGATTATTCTCAGCCCCAGCATTTT.

The rearrangement uses TRBV19 and TRBJ2-1; D possibly corresponds to TRBD2 (5 bases). CDR1 LNHDA and CDR2 SQIVND come from the germline V gene (reference sequence). V shed 5 bases and J shed 0 bases, with 17 bases lying between them. This CDR3 has 17 amino acids. CDR3 sequence: CASSSRGSNPSYNEQFF. The CDR3 DNA follows: TGTGCCAGTAGTTCACGAGGGAGTAATCCCTCCTACAATGAGCAGTTCTTC.

The chain carries TRBV19 and TRBJ1-1, with D possibly matching TRBD1 (6 bases). This CDR3 is built from 14 residues. Per the germline V gene, CDR1 is LNHDA and CDR2 is SQIVND (reference sequence). V was pared by 4 bases and J by 10 bases, with 19 bases between. The CDR3 DNA is TGTGCCAGTAGTACCCGGGGGGCTGGGCTAATAGCTTTCTTT. Amino acids: CASSTRGAGLIAFF.

This clone was counted between two and nine times. CDR3 loop: CASSPVGGPNEQFF. CDR3 DNA: TGTGCCAGCTCACCGGTGGGAGGGCCGAATGAGCAGTTCTTC. This chain links TRBV18 with TRBJ2-1; TRBD2 matches 7 bases. There are 14 residues in the CDR3. Per the germline V gene, CDR1 is KGHSH and CDR2 is LQKENI. The junction had 6 bases not matched to a gene; V was cut back by 3 bases and J by 7 bases.

The chain combines TRBV29-1 with TRBJ1-2, with a tentative D call TRBD1 (5 bases). The germline gives CDR1 SQVTM, CDR2 ANQGSEA. The CDR3 covers 13 residues. V was cut by 0 bases and J by 3 bases, with 8 bases left in between. The CDR3 sequence is CSVEDRADYGYTF. Written as DNA, the CDR3 is TGCAGCGTTGAAGACAGGGCGGACTATGGCTACACCTTC.

The rearrangement uses TRBV6-1 and TRBJ2-3, with TRBD1 matching 7 bases. The CDR3 has 14 amino acids. Trimming removed 3 bases from V and 5 bases from J; junction bases left unmatched: 5. In germline, CDR1 is MNHNS, CDR2 SASEGT. This CDR3 is CASSETGTVDTQYF. DNA for the CDR3: TGTGCCAGCAGTGAGACAGGGACGGTAGATACGCAGTATTTT.

This clone was seen many times. The CDR3 DNA sequence: TGTGCCAGTACCCAGGGTGGGAGGTGGCATCAGCCCCAGCATTTT. Protein product: CASTQGGRWHQPQHF. This chain joins TRBV19 and TRBJ1-5, with D tentatively TRBD1 (5 bases). CDR1 LNHDA and CDR2 SQIVND come from the germline V gene (reference sequence). Trimming took 7 bases from V and 5 from J, leaving 18 bases between them. The CDR3 consists of 15 residues.

The chain recombines TRBV4-2 with TRBJ2-1, with 8 bases fitting TRBD2. CDR3 size: 17 residues. Germline V gives CDR1 LGHNA, CDR2 YNFKEQ. The J segment lost 5 bases and the V segment lost 0 bases, leaving 9 bases of the junction unmatched. DNA of the CDR3: TGTGCCAGCAGCCAAGATATGTGGGTAGCGGGGCACAATGAGCAGTTCTTC. Amino acid sequence: CASSQDMWVAGHNEQFF.

This chain uses TRBV2 with TRBJ1-2; 8 bases map to TRBD1. The length of the CDR3 is 13 residues. CDR1 and CDR2 from the germline V gene are SNHLY and FYNNEI. Trimming removed 8 bases from V and 0 bases from J; junction bases left unmatched: 2. The CDR3 DNA sequence: TGTGCCAGCGGGGACAGGCCTAACTATGGCTACACCTTC. It translates to CASGDRPNYGYTF.

The chain has TRBV9 and TRBJ1-2; the D gene is possibly TRBD1 (5 bases). CDR3 size: 15 residues. In germline, CDR1 is SGDLS, CDR2 YYNGEE. The V and J ends lost 1 base and 13 bases respectively, with 23 bases between them. Here the CDR3 reads CASSVSHLEGVDCTF. The DNA for the CDR3 is TGTGCCAGCAGCGTAAGTCATCTGGAAGGGGTTGACTGCACCTTC.

This clone appeared a single time. This chain uses TRBV7-8 with TRBJ1-5; D is unclear. The V end was cut by 1 base, the J end by 4 bases, with 17 bases between. The CDR3 has 17 amino acids. In germline, CDR1 is SGHVS, CDR2 FQNEAQ. The CDR3 sequence is CASSLEKGTAKNQPQHF. The CDR3, as DNA: TGTGCCAGCAGCTTAGAAAAAGGAACAGCCAAGAATCAGCCCCAGCATTTT.

The chain links TRBV7-6 to TRBJ1-1; 7 bases fit TRBD1. The CDR3 spans 17 residues. Losses at the gene ends were 5 bases for V and 2 bases for J; bases not matched to a gene: 14. Germline V gene sequence: CDR1 SGHVS, CDR2 FNYEAQ. DNA of the CDR3: TGTGCCAGCAGCCCCTGGGGGGCCGGGACAGAAAACACTGAAGCTTTCTTT. Its protein is CASSPWGAGTENTEAFF.

This chain joins TRBV5-1 and TRBJ1-4; no clear D gene. V was trimmed by 0 bases and J by 4 bases, leaving 4 bases between them. Germline V gene lookup returns CDR1 SGHRS and CDR2 YFSETQ. There are 13 residues in the CDR3. The CDR3 DNA reads as TGCGCCAGCAGCTTGGCACTTAATGAAAAACTGTTTTTT. Amino acids: CASSLALNEKLFF.

The chain carries TRBV19 and TRBJ2-3; possible D gene TRBD1, 6 bases. V dropped 5 bases and J dropped 4 bases, with 25 bases sitting between them. The germline CDR1 and CDR2 sequences are LNHDA and SQIVND (reference sequence). This CDR3 comprises 18 residues. For the CDR3, the DNA is TGTGCCAGTAGTCCTCGGGACAAGCAGCCCACTTTACCAGATACGCAGTATTTT. Residues: CASSPRDKQPTLPDTQYF.

The table lists this clone with a count of one. The rearrangement links TRBV27 to TRBJ1-1; 8 bases line up with TRBD1. Trimming at V came to 6 bases and at J to 3 bases, leaving 6 bases not matched to a gene. The CDR3 has 14 amino acids. Per the germline V gene, CDR1 is MNHEY and CDR2 is SMNVEV (reference sequence). The DNA of the CDR3 is TGTGCCAGCAGCTATCGACAGGGGTACACTGAAGCTTTCTTT. As protein: CASSYRQGYTEAFF.